This T cell receptor (beta chain) originates from a study of blood T cell repertoires in COVID-19. At the level of the study: PBMCs, B-cell-depleted T cells, or T cells were the source of the cDNA or gDNA that made up the material.

Recruited during active infection, patients (from Seattle) were subsequently followed longitudinally. This clone was seen a single time. Methods used by the authors: From reference gene primer amplification, estimates of nucleated cell counts were derived. Assay: immunoSEQ multiplex PCR; the TCRdb copy retains only in-frame clones and omits some. The DNA was the basis for D and trimming; V, J and clone size are from that table. The sample includes fewer than 300,000 clones, 75% to 95% of them seen just once. Sequences were obtained from peripheral blood. The source of this sequence is a person aged 18 to 30 with COVID-19, enrolled during active disease.

Here the CDR3 reads CASEQFYGYTF. CDR3 bases: TGTGCCAGCGAGCAATTCTATGGCTACACCTTC. The chain links TRBV6-5 to TRBJ1-2; no clear D gene. CDR1 is MNHEY and CDR2 is SVGAGI in the germline V gene. This CDR3 is 11 amino acids long. V was shortened by 8 bases and J by 4 bases, with 8 bases between the two germline ends.